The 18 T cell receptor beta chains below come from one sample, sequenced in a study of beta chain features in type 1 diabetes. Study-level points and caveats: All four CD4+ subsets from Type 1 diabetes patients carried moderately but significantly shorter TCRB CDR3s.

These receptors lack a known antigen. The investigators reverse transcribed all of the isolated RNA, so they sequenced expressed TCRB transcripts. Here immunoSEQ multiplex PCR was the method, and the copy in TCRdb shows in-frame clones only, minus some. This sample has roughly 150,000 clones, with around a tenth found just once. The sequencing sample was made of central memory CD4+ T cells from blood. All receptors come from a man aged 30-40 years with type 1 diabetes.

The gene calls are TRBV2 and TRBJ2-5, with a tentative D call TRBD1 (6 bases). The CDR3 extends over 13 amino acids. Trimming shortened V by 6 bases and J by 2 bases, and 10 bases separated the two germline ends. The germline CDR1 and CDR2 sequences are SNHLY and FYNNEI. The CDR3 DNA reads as TGTGCCAGCAGCGGACAGAGACAAGAGACCCAGTACTTC. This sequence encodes CASSGQRQETQYF.

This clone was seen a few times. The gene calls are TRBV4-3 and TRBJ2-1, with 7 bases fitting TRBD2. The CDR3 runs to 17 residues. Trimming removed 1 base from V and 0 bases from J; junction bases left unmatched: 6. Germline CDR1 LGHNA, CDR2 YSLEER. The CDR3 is CASSQAWRTSSYNEQFF. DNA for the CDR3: TGCGCCAGCAGCCAAGCCTGGCGGACTAGCTCCTACAATGAGCAGTTCTTC.

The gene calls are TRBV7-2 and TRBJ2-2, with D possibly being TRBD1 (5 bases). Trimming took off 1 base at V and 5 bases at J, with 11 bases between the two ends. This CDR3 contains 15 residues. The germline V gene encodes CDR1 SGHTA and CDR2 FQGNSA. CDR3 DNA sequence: TGTGCCAGCAGCTTAGACCTCGACAGTACCGGGGAGCTGTTTTTT. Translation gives CASSLDLDSTGELFF.

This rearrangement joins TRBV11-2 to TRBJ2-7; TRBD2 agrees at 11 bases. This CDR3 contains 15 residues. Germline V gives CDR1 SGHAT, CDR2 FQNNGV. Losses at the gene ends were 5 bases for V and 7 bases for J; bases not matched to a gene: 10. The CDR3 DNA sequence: TGTGCCAGCAGCAGCCTTAGCGGGAGGGCCGGGGAGCAGTACTTC. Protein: CASSSLSGRAGEQYF. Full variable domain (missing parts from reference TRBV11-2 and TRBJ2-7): EAGVAQSPRYKIIEKRQSVAFWCNPISGHATLYWYQQILGQGPKLLIQFQNNGVVDDSQLPKDRFSAERLKGVDSTLKIQPAKLEDSAVYLCASSSLSGRAGEQYFGPGTRLTVT.

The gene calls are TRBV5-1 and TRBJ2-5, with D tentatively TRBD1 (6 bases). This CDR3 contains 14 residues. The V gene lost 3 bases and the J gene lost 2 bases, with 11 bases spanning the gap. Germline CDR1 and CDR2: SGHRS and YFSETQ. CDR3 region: CASSSQGMQETQYF. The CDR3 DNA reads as TGCGCCAGCAGCTCCCAGGGGATGCAAGAGACCCAGTACTTC.

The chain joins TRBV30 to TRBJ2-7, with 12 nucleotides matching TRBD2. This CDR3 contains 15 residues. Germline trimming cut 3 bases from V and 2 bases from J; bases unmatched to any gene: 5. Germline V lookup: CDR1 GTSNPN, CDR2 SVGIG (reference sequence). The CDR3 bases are TGTGCCTGGAGAGGACTAGCGGGGTACACCTACGAGCAGTACTTC. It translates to CAWRGLAGYTYEQYF. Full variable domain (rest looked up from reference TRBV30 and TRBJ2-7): SQTIHQWPATLVQPVGSPLSLECTVEGTSNPNLYWYRQAAGRGLQLLFYSVGIGQISSEVPQNLSASRPQDRQFILSSKKLLLSDSGFYLCAWRGLAGYTYEQYFGPGTRLTVT.

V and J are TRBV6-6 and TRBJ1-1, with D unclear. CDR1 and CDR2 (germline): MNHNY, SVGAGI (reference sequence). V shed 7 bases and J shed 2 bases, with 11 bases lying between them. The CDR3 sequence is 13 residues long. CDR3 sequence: CASKEQINTEAFF. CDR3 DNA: TGTGCCAGCAAGGAGCAAATCAACACTGAAGCTTTCTTT.

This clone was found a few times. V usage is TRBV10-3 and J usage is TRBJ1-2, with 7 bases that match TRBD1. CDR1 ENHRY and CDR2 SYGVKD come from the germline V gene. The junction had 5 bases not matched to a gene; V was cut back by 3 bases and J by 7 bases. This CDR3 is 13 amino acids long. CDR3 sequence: CAISDSGQRGYTF. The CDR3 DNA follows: TGTGCCATCAGTGATTCGGGACAGCGTGGCTACACCTTC.

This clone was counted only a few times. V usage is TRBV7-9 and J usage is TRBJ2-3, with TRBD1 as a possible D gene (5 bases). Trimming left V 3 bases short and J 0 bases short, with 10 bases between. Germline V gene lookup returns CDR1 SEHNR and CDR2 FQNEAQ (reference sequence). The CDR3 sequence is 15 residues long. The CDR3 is CASSLTADSTDTQYF. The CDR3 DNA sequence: TGTGCCAGCAGCTTGACAGCCGATAGCACAGATACGCAGTATTTT.

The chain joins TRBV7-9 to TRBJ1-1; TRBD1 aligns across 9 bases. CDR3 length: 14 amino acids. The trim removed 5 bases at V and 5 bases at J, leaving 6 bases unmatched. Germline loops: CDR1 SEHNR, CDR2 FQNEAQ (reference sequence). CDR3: CASSVQGALTEAFF. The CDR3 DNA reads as TGTGCCAGCAGCGTACAGGGGGCATTAACTGAAGCTTTCTTT.

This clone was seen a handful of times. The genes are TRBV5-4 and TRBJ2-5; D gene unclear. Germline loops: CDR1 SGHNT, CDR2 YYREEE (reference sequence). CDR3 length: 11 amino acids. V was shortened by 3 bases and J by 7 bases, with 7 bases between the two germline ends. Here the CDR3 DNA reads TGTGCCAGCAGCTCCCAACTGACCCAGTACTTC. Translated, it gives CASSSQLTQYF.

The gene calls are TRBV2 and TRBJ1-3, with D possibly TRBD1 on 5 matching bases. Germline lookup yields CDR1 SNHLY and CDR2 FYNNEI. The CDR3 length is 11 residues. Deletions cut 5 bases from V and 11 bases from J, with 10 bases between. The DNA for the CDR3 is TGTGCCAGCAGTCCCGGGGGACCCATATATTTT. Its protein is CASSPGGPIYF.

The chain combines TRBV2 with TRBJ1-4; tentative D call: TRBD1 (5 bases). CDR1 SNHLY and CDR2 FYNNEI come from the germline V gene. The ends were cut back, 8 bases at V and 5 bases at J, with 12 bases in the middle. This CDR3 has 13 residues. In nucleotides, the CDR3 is TGTGCCAGCCGGCGACAGTTAAATGAAAAACTGTTTTTT. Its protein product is CASRRQLNEKLFF.

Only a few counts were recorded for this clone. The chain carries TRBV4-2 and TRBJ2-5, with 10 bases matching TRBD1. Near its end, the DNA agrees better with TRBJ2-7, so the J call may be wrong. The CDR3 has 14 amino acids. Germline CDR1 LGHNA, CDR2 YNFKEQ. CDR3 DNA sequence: TGTGCCAGCAGCCAGTGGGACAGGGGCTACGAGCAGTACTTC. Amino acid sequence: CASSQWDRGYEQYF.

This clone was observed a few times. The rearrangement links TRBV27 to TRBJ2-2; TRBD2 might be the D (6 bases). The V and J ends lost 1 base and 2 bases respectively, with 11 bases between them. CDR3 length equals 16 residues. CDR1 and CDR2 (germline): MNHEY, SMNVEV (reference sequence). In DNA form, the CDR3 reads TGTGCCAGCAGTTTATTCGGGGGTTCCAACACCGGGGAGCTGTTTTTT. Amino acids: CASSLFGGSNTGELFF.

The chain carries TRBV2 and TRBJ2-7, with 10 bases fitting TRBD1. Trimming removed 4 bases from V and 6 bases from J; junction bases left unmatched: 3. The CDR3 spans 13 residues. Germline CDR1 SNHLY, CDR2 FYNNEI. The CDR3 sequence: CASSGDRGGEQYF. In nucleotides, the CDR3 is TGTGCCAGCAGTGGGGACAGGGGAGGCGAGCAGTACTTC.

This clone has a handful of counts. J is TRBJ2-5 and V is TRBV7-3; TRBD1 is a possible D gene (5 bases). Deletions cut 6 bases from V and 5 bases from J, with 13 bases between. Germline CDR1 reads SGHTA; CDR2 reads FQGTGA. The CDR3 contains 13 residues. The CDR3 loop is CASSAGNSETQYF. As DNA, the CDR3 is TGTGCCAGCAGTGCAGGGAATTCGGAGACCCAGTACTTC.

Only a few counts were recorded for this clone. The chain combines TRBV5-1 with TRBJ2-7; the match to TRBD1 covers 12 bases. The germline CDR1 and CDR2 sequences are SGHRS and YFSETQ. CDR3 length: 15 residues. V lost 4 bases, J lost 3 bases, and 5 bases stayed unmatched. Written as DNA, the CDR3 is TGCGCCAGCAGCGCCGGGACAGGGGGCGTCTACGAGCAGTACTTC. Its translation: CASSAGTGGVYEQYF.